The rows below give T cell receptor beta chains drawn from one sample of a study of T cell responses to AZD1222 COVID-19 vaccine. Repertoires were generated with immunoSEQ multiplex PCR, while TCRdb's copy carries only in-frame clones and drops some. The data contain some 140,000 clones, more than 85% of them singletons. The source was peripheral blood, collected on day 0 of AZD1222 vaccination. The receptors shown here come from an adult in good health. Both conserved end residues are part of each CDR3. D genes are given only for firm matches. Clone size appears in some rows only: once, few, many, or a class for an expanded clone.

TRBV7-8	-	TRBJ1-2	-	CASSLAFGGYGYTF	TGTGCCAGCAGCTTAGCGTTTGGGGGCTATGGCTACACCTTC
TRBV11-2	-	TRBJ2-3	-	CASSLAGVRLFTDTQYF	TGTGCCAGCAGCTTAGCGGGGGTACGCCTGTTCACAGATACGCAGTATTTT
TRBV5-6	TRBD1	TRBJ1-1	-	CASCRQGWTEAFF	TGTGCCAGCTGCAGACAGGGGTGGACTGAAGCTTTCTTT
TRBV9	-	TRBJ1-1	-	CASSVGWGRENTEAFF	TGTGCCAGCAGCGTAGGTTGGGGCAGGGAGAACACTGAAGCTTTCTTT
TRBV27	-	TRBJ1-1	-	CASSLFGSNTEAFF	TGTGCCAGCAGTTTATTTGGGTCCAACACTGAAGCTTTCTTT
TRBV6-5	TRBD2	TRBJ2-7	-	CASLWAGEPKQYF	TGTGCCAGCCTATGGGCGGGAGAACCAAAGCAGTACTTC
TRBV19	-	TRBJ2-3	-	CASSILPGRDTQYF	TGTGCCAGTAGTATTCTCCCGGGGAGAGATACGCAGTATTTT
TRBV18	-	TRBJ1-2	-	CASSLRPQNFYGYTF	TGTGCCAGCTCACTAAGGCCCCAGAACTTCTATGGCTACACCTTC
TRBV7-9	-	TRBJ2-7	-	CASSPSQFGIPYEQYF	TGTGCCAGCAGCCCGAGTCAATTTGGAATTCCCTACGAGCAGTACTTC
TRBV19	-	TRBJ1-1	-	CASSIVPGGPEAFF	TGTGCCAGTAGTATAGTTCCGGGGGGGCCTGAAGCTTTCTTT
TRBV19	-	TRBJ1-4	-	CASQGRNIGDEKLFF	TGTGCCAGCCAAGGTCGGAACATCGGGGATGAAAAACTGTTTTTT
TRBV7-3	-	TRBJ1-1	few	CASSLGATNTEAFF	TGTGCCAGCAGCTTAGGGGCTACGAACACTGAAGCTTTCTTT
TRBV28	TRBD1	TRBJ2-5	-	CASSSIVTGGLGETQYF	TGTGCCAGCAGTTCGATAGTGACAGGGGGCCTTGGGGAGACCCAGTACTTC
TRBV7-6	-	TRBJ1-2	-	CASSLETGGGIHGYTF	TGTGCCAGCAGCTTAGAAACCGGGGGGGGAATTCATGGCTACACCTTC
TRBV16	-	TRBJ2-1	-	CASSPDSSSYNEQFF	TGTGCCAGCAGTCCAGACAGCAGCTCCTACAATGAGCAGTTCTTC
TRBV5-1	-	TRBJ2-5	-	CATSYGGRETQYF	TGCGCCACGTCCTATGGGGGGCGAGAGACCCAGTACTTC
TRBV15	-	TRBJ1-2	-	CATSRDRTVYGYTF	TGTGCCACCAGCAGAGATCGGACAGTCTATGGCTACACCTTC
TRBV12-3/TRBV12-4	TRBD1	TRBJ2-7	-	CASTRQGLGEQYF	TGTGCCAGCACCCGACAGGGTCTTGGCGAGCAGTACTTC
TRBV10-3	-	TRBJ2-1	-	CAISGGPTSEGQFF	TGTGCCATCAGTGGGGGACCCACTAGTGAAGGGCAGTTCTTC
TRBV9	-	TRBJ2-2	-	CASSVWDVDGNGELFF	TGTGCCAGCAGCGTGTGGGACGTGGACGGAAACGGGGAGCTGTTTTTT
TRBV6-2/TRBV6-3	-	TRBJ1-1	-	CASSYEIEGRGTLMNTEAFF	TGTGCCAGCAGTTACGAAATCGAGGGTCGAGGGACATTAATGAACACTGAAGCTTTCTTT
TRBV2	-	TRBJ2-2	-	CASIATPPGELFF	TGTGCCAGCATAGCCACCCCCCCCGGGGAGCTGTTTTTT
TRBV18	-	TRBJ1-1	-	CASSPLREGAFF	TGTGCCAGCTCACCGCTCCGCGAAGGAGCTTTCTTT
TRBV6-6	TRBD2	TRBJ2-3	-	CASSRGGRTDTQYF	TGTGCCAGCTCACGGGGGGGCCGCACAGATACGCAGTATTTT
TRBV27	-	TRBJ1-1	-	CASSSGSDLGNTEAFF	TGTGCCAGCAGTTCCGGGTCCGATCTGGGGAACACTGAAGCTTTCTTT
TRBV6-2/TRBV6-3	-	TRBJ2-7	-	CASSYVQGEGYEQYF	TGTGCCAGCAGTTACGTGCAGGGAGAAGGCTACGAGCAGTACTTC
TRBV7-2	TRBD2	TRBJ2-3	-	CASSLTPGLVTDTQYF	TGTGCCAGCAGCTTAACACCGGGACTAGTCACAGATACGCAGTATTTT
TRBV4-3	-	TRBJ1-5	-	CASSQVPYQPQHF	TGCGCCAGCAGCCAAGTGCCCTATCAGCCCCAGCATTTT
TRBV7-2	TRBD2	TRBJ2-3	-	CASSLDSGGAGDTQYF	TGTGCCAGCAGCTTAGATAGCGGGGGGGCAGGAGATACGCAGTATTTT
TRBV5-1	-	TRBJ1-1	-	CASSLEPGTLTEAFF	TGCGCCAGCAGCTTGGAGCCAGGGACGCTCACTGAAGCTTTCTTT
TRBV7-2	TRBD2	TRBJ2-1	-	CASSLLAGDYNEQFF	TGTGCCAGCAGCTTACTAGCGGGGGACTACAATGAGCAGTTCTTC
TRBV6-1	-	TRBJ2-5	-	CASSEAPGQETQYF	TGTGCCAGCAGTGAAGCCCCGGGGCAGGAGACCCAGTACTTC
TRBV29-1	TRBD1	TRBJ2-3	-	CSVEVVAGGDTDTQYF	TGCAGCGTTGAAGTTGTGGCAGGGGGAGACACAGATACGCAGTATTTT
TRBV2	-	TRBJ2-7	-	CASSDLPSVVPEQYF	TGTGCCAGCAGTGACTTACCGAGTGTGGTTCCCGAGCAGTACTTC
TRBV28	TRBD1	TRBJ1-2	-	CAIVTGVGYTF	TGTGCCATCGTGACAGGGGTAGGCTACACCTTC
TRBV5-1	-	TRBJ1-4	-	CASSSRPIGATNEKLFF	TGCGCCAGCAGCTCCAGACCCATCGGGGCAACTAATGAAAAACTGTTTTTT
TRBV5-1	-	TRBJ2-3	-	CASIKDSYTDTQYF	TGCGCCAGCATAAAAGACTCTTACACAGATACGCAGTATTTT
TRBV20-1	-	TRBJ1-1	-	CRASLIGAISEAFF	TGCAGGGCTAGTTTAATAGGGGCGATTAGTGAAGCTTTCTTT
TRBV19	TRBD1	TRBJ1-4	-	CASSPGQGARKLFF	TGTGCCAGTAGCCCTGGACAGGGGGCGCGAAAACTGTTTTTT
TRBV5-3	-	TRBJ2-7	-	CARSPPGLFEQYF	TGTGCCAGAAGCCCCCCGGGTTTATTTGAGCAGTACTTC
TRBV28	-	TRBJ1-1	-	CASSPQGNTEAFF	TGTGCCAGCAGTCCACAGGGAAACACTGAAGCTTTCTTT
TRBV7-3	-	TRBJ2-3	-	CASSQGDTQYF	TGTGCCAGCAGCCAGGGAGATACGCAGTATTTT
TRBV19	-	TRBJ1-1	-	CASSTDRGNTEAFF	TGTGCCAGTAGCACGGACAGAGGGAACACTGAAGCTTTCTTT
TRBV7-3	-	TRBJ2-1	-	CASSLNMDEQFF	TGTGCCAGCAGCTTAAATATGGATGAGCAGTTCTTC
TRBV7-9	-	TRBJ1-4	-	CASSRGSNEKLFF	TGTGCCAGCAGCAGGGGGAGTAATGAAAAACTGTTTTTT
TRBV11-2	TRBD1	TRBJ1-5	-	CASSPSAVQGQGNQPQHF	TGTGCCAGCAGCCCCTCGGCCGTCCAGGGACAGGGGAATCAGCCCCAGCATTTT
TRBV6-5	-	TRBJ1-3	-	CASIRAIGNTIYF	TGTGCCAGCATCCGGGCGATTGGAAACACCATATATTTT
TRBV25-1	-	TRBJ1-2	-	CASSAQSIYGYTF	TGTGCCAGCAGCGCGCAGTCTATCTATGGCTACACCTTC
TRBV19	-	TRBJ1-2	-	CASRRDGYGYTF	TGTGCCAGTAGGAGGGATGGGTATGGCTACACCTTC
TRBV7-6	-	TRBJ2-2	-	CASSLARAVAGELFF	TGTGCCAGCAGCTTAGCGCGAGCAGTAGCCGGGGAGCTGTTTTTT
TRBV24-1	TRBD1	TRBJ2-3	-	CATSDGTARDNTDTQYF	TGTGCCACCAGTGACGGGACAGCGCGTGATAACACAGATACGCAGTATTTT
TRBV30	-	TRBJ1-5	-	CAWSAGDDQPQHF	TGTGCCTGGAGTGCAGGGGACGATCAGCCCCAGCATTTT
TRBV11-2	-	TRBJ2-1	-	CASTRSLVRAGRFSEQFF	TGTGCCAGCACCCGGAGCTTGGTTCGTGCGGGAAGGTTTAGTGAGCAGTTCTTC
TRBV30	-	TRBJ1-3	-	CAWSPDVGNTIYF	TGTGCCTGGTCCCCGGACGTAGGAAACACCATATATTTT
TRBV14	-	TRBJ2-4	-	CASSQDIDYRTNIQYF	TGTGCCAGCAGCCAAGATATCGATTACAGAACAAACATTCAGTACTTC
TRBV24-1	-	TRBJ1-2	-	CATSPGAYGYTF	TGTGCCACCAGCCCAGGGGCATATGGCTACACCTTC
TRBV20-1	TRBD2	TRBJ2-7	-	CSASALAALSYEQYF	TGCAGTGCCAGTGCCCTAGCGGCTTTATCCTACGAGCAGTACTTC
TRBV19	-	TRBJ1-5	-	CASSIGVYSNQPQHF	TGTGCCAGTAGTATAGGCGTTTATAGCAATCAGCCCCAGCATTTT